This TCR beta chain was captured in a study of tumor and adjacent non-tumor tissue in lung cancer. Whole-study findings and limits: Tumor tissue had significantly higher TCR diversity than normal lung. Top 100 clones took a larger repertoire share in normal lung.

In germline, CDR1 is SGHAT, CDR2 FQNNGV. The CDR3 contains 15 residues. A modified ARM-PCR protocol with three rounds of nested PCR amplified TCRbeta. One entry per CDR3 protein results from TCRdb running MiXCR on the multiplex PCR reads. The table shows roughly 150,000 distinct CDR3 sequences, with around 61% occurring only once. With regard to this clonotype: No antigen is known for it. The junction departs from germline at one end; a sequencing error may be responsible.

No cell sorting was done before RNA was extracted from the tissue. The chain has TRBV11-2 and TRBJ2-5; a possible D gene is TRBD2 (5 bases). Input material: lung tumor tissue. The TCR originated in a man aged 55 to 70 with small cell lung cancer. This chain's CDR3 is CASSLEWERWETQYF. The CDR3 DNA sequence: TGTGCCAGTAGCTTAGAGTGGGAGCGGTGGGAGACCCAGTACTTC.